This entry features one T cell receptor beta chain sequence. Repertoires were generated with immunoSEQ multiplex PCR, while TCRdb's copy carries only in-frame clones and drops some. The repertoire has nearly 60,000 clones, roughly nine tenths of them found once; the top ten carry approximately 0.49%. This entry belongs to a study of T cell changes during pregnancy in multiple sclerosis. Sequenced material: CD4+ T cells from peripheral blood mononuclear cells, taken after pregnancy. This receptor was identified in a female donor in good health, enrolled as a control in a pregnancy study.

CDR3 sequence reads: CASSLGPRTYSNYEQYF. Here the CDR3 DNA reads TGTGCCAGCAGCTTAGGCCCACGGACATATTCGAACTACGAGCAGTACTTC. The rearrangement uses TRBV7-9 and TRBJ2-7, with a possible D match to TRBD1 (5 bases). The V and J ends lost 1 base and 3 bases respectively, with 19 bases between them. The CDR3 consists of 17 residues. The germline CDR1 and CDR2 sequences are SEHNR and FQNEAQ (reference sequence).